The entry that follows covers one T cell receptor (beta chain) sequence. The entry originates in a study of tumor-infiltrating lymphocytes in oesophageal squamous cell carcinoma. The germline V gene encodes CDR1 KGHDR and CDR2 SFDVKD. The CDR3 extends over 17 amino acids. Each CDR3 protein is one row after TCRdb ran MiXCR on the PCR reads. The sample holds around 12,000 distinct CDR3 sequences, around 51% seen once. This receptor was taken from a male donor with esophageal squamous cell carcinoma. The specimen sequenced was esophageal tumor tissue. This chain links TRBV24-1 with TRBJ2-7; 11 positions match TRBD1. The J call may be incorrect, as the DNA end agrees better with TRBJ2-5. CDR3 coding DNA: TGTGCCACCAGTGATTTCGGGACAGGGGGTTCCCAAGAGACCCAGTACTTC. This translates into CATSDFGTGGSQETQYF.